This T cell receptor (beta chain) was captured by sequencing in a study of T cells in Graves' hyperthyroidism and ophthalmopathy. This clonotype was picked up many times. What it binds is unknown. RNA transcripts provided the source from which TCR beta CDR3 regions were amplified. In the first-round RT-PCR of the TCR CDR3, the HTBI primer set was used. TCRdb recomputed calls from the multiplex PCR reads with MiXCR, one row per CDR3 protein. Of 380,000 or so distinct CDR3 sequences detected, approximately 19% appear once; the ten largest clones hold roughly 3.5%. Trimming took off 2 bases at V and 10 bases at J, with 11 bases between the two ends. Germline values: CDR1 SNHLY, CDR2 FYNNEI. This CDR3 comprises 12 residues. Study results and limitations: Ophthalmopathy was separated from stable hyperthyroidism by a 13 V-J model.

Hyperthyroidism in the patients, aged 18 to 65, was newly diagnosed and under 2 months in duration. The TCR sequence derives from a woman younger than 35 with Graves' hyperthyroidism. The chain has TRBV2 and TRBJ1-1; D remains ambiguous. What was sequenced was blood. The DNA for the CDR3 is TGTGCCAGCAGTGAAAGGCCGCGAAGAGCTTTCTTT. This sequence encodes CASSERPRRAFF.